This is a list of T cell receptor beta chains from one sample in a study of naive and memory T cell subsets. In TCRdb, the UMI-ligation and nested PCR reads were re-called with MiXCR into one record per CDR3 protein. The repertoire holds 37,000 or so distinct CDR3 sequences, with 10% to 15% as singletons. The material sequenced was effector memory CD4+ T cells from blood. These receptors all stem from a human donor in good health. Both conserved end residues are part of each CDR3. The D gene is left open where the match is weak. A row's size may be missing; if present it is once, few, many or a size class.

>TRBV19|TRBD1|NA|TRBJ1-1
CASSIHRDRGTEAFF
TGTGCCAGTAGTATCCACCGGGACAGAGGTACTGAAGCTTTCTTT
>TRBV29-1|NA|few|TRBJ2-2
CSVANTGELFF
TGCAGCGTAGCTAACACCGGGGAGCTGTTTTTT
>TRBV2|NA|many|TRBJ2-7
CASSETLAYEQYF
TGTGCCAGCAGTGAGACGCTGGCCTACGAGCAGTACTTC
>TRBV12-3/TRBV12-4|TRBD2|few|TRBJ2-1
CASSLPAGVHEQFF
TGTGCCAGCAGTTTACCAGCGGGAGTGCATGAGCAGTTCTTC
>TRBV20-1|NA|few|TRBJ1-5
CSATPLGVEPPHF
TGCAGTGCCACCCCGCTTGGGGTAGAGCCCCCCCATTTT
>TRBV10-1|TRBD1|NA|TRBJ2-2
CASSESSEDRGITGELFF
TGCGCCAGCAGTGAGTCGAGCGAGGACAGGGGTATCACCGGGGAGCTGTTTTTT
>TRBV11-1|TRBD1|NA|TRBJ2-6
CASSFGQGTNVLTF
TGTGCCAGCAGCTTCGGACAGGGAACAAACGTCCTGACTTTC
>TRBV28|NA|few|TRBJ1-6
CASSRTDNSPLHF
TGTGCCAGCAGTAGGACCGACAATTCACCCCTCCACTTT
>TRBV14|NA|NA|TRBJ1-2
CASSQGGYGYTF
TGTGCCAGCAGCCAGGGGGGCTATGGCTACACCTTC
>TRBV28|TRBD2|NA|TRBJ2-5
CASSPPGTSGRETQYF
TGTGCCAGCAGCCCCCCCGGGACTAGCGGGAGAGAGACCCAGTACTTC
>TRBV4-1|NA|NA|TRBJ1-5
CASSQVWTQNQPQHF
TGCGCCAGCAGCCAAGTCTGGACACAAAATCAGCCCCAGCATTTT